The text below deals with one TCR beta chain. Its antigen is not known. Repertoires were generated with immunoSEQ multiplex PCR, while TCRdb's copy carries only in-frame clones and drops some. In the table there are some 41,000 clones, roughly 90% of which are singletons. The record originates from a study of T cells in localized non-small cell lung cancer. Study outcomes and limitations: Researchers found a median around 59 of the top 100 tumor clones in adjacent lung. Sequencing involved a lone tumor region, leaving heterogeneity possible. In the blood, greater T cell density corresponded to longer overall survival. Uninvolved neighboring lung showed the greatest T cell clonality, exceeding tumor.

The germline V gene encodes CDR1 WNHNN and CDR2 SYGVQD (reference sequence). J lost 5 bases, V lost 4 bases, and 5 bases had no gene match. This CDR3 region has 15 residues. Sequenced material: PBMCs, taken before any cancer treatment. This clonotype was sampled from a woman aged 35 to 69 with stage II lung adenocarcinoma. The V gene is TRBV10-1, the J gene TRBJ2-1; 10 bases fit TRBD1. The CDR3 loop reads CASSVVGQGDNEQFF. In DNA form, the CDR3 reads TGCGCCAGCAGTGTGGTAGGACAGGGGGACAATGAGCAGTTCTTC.